The TCR beta chain described here comes from a study of control samples from healthy donors and cancer patients. TCRdb's copy holds only in-frame clones and misses some; the assay was immunoSEQ multiplex PCR. The table lists some 67,000 clones, about 90% of them singletons. V lost 9 bases to trimming and J lost 3 bases, with 20 bases between them. Germline V gene data show CDR1 as MNHEY and CDR2 as SVGAGI. The CDR3 is made up of 15 amino acids. The rearrangement links TRBV6-5 to TRBJ2-5; perhaps TRBD1 as D (5 bases). Sample: PBMCs. This TCR derives from a man in his sixties with lung cancer. The CDR3 loop is CASNEPRRGKETQYF. The CDR3 DNA reads as TGTGCCAGTAACGAACCTCGTAGGGGTAAAGAGACCCAGTACTTC.